This entry describes one T cell receptor (beta chain). Random-hexamer reverse transcription was applied to about 0.5 to 1 ug RNA. An immunoSEQ multiplex PCR generated amplified TCR beta CDR3 products spanning 54 Vbeta and 13 Jbeta. Via MiXCR, TCRdb re-called the immunoSEQ multiplex PCR reads, giving one row per CDR3 protein. In the table there are 160,000 or so distinct CDR3 sequences, roughly 96% of which are singletons. CD8+ and CD4+ T cells circulating in blood were sequenced for TCR beta. These data are taken from a study of CD8 T cells in Susac syndrome. This TCR was recovered from a human donor with multiple sclerosis. The sequenced sample was CD8+ T cells from PBMCs.

CDR3 protein: CASSVGRGSYTF. CDR3 nucleotide sequence: TGTGCCAGCAGCGTAGGTCGGGGGAGCTACACCTTC. The chain links TRBV9 to TRBJ1-2; weak D call: TRBD1 (5 bases). CDR1 SGDLS and CDR2 YYNGEE come from the germline V gene. The CDR3 length is 12 residues. V was pared by 0 bases and J by 9 bases, with 9 bases between.